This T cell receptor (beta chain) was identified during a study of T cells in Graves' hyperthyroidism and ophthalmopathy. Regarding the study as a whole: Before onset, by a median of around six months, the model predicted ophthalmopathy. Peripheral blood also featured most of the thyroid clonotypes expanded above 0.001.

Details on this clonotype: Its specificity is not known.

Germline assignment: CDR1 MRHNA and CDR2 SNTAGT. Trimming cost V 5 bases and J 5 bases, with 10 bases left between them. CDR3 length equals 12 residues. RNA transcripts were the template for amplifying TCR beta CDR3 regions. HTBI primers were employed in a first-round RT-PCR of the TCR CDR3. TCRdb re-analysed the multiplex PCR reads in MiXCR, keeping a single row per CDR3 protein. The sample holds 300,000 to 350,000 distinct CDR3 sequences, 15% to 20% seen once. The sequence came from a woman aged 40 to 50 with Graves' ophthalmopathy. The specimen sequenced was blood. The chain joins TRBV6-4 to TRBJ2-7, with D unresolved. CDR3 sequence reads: CASSPRFHEQYF. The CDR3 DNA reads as TGTGCCAGCAGTCCCCGATTTCACGAGCAGTACTTC.